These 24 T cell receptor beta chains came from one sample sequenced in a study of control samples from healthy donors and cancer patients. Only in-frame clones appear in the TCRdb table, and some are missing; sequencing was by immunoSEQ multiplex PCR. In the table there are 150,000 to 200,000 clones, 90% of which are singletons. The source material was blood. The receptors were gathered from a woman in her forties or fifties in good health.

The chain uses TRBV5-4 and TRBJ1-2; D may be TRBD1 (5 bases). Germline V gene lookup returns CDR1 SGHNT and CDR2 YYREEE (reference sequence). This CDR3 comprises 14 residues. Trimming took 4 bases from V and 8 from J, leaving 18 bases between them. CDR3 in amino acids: CASSRDGELWGYTF. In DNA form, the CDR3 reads TGTGCCAGCAGCAGGGACGGAGAACTATGGGGCTACACCTTC.

The CDR3 region has the DNA TGTGCCAGCAGCGACTATAGTGGATCCTATAATTCACCCCTCCACTTT. This sequence encodes CASSDYSGSYNSPLHF. The chain is built from TRBV5-4 and TRBJ1-6; D uncertain. V was trimmed by 4 bases and J by 1 base, leaving 12 bases between them. The CDR3 is made up of 16 amino acids. Germline V gene sequence: CDR1 SGHNT, CDR2 YYREEE (reference sequence).

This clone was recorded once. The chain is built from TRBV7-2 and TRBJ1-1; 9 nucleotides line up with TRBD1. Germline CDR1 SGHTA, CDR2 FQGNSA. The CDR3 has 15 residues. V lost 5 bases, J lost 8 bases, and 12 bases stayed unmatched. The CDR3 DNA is TGTGCCAGCAGCCCACGGGGACAGGGTACTCTCGAAGCTTTCTTT. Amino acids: CASSPRGQGTLEAFF.

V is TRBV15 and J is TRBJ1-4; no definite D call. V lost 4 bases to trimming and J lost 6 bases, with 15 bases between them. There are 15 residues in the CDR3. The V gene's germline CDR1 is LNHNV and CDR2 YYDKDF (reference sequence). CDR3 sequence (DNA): TGTGCCACCAGCATCGTAAAGGGTTCTTATGAAAAACTGTTTTTT. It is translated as CATSIVKGSYEKLFF.

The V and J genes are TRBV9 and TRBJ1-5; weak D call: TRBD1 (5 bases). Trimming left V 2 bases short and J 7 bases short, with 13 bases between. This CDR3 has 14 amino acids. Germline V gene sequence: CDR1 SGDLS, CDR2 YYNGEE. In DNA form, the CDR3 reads TGTGCCAGCAGCGTGACAGTAGAAGGCCAGCCCCAGCATTTT. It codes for CASSVTVEGQPQHF.

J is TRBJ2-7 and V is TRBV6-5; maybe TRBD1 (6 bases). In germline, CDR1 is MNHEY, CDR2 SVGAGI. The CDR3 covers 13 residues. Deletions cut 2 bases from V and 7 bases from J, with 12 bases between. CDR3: CASSYPGHWEQYF. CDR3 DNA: TGTGCCAGCAGTTACCCGGGACATTGGGAGCAGTACTTC.

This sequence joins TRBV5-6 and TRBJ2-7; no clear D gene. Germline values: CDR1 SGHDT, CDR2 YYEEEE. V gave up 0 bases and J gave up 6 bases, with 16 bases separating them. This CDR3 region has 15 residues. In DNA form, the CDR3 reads TGTGCCAGCAGCTTGGTTGGGATACTCAATTCCGAGCAGTACTTC. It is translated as CASSLVGILNSEQYF.

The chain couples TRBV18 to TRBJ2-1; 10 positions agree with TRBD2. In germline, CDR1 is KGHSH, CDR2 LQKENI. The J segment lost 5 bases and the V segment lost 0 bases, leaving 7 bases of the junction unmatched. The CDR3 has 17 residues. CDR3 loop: CASSPPVSGGPNNEQFF. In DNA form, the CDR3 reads TGTGCCAGCTCACCACCGGTTAGCGGGGGGCCAAACAATGAGCAGTTCTTC.

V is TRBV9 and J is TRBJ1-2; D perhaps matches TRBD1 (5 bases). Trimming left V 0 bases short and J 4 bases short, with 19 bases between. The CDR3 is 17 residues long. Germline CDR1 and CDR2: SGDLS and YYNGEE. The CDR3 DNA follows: TGTGCCAGCAGCGTAGGTTCGGGGCAGGGTAACGCCTATGGCTACACCTTC. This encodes CASSVGSGQGNAYGYTF. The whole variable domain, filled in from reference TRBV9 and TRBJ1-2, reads DSGVTQTPKHLITATGQRVTLRCSPRSGDLSVYWYQQSLDQGLQFLIQYYNGEERAKGNILERFSAQQFPDLHSELNLSSLELGDSALYFCASSVGSGQGNAYGYTFGSGTRLTVV.

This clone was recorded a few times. The CDR3 DNA is TGTGCCAGCCGGAGGGACAGGGTGTCGTACACTGAAGCTTTCTTT. It yields the protein CASRRDRVSYTEAFF. V usage is TRBV5-8 and J usage is TRBJ1-1; 9 bases are shared with TRBD1. J lost 3 bases, V lost 7 bases, and 10 bases had no gene match. CDR1 and CDR2 (germline): SGHTS, YDEGEE. CDR3 size: 15 residues.

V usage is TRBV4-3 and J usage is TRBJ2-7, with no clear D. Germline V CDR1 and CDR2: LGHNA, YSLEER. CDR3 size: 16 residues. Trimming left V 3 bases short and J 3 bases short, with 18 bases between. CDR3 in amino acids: CASSQESMSGYYEQYF. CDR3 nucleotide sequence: TGCGCCAGCAGCCAGGAATCGATGAGTGGGTACTACGAGCAGTACTTC.

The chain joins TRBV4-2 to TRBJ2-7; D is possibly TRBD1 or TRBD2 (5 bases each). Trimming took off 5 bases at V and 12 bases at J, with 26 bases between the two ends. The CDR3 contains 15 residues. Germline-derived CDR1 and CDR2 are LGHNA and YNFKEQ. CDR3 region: CASSYQAGAEATVYF. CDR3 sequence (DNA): TGTGCCAGCAGCTATCAAGCCGGGGCAGAAGCTACAGTGTACTTC.

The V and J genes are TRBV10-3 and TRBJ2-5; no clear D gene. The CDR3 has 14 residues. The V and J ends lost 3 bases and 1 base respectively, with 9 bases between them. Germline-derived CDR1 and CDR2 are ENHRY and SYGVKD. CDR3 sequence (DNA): TGTGCCATCAGTGACTCGCGTAGCCAAGAGACCCAGTACTTC. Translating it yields CAISDSRSQETQYF.

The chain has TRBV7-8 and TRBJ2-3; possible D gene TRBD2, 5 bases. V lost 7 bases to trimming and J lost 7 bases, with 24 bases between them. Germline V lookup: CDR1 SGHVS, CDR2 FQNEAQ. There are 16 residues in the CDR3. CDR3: CASTTEGGRVSNTQYF. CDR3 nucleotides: TGTGCCAGCACCACCGAGGGTGGGCGGGTCTCAAATACGCAGTATTTT.

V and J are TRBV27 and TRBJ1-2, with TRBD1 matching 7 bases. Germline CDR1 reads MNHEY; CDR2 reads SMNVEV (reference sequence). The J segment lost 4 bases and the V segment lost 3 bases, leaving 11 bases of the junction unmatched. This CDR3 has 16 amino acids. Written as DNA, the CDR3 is TGTGCCAGCAGTTTGTCTGGACAGGACTCTTTCTATGGCTACACCTTC. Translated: CASSLSGQDSFYGYTF.

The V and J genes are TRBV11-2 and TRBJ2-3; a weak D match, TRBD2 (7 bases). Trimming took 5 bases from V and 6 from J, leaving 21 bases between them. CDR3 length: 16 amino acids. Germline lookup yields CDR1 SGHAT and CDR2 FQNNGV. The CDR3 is CASSMLSGGLDDTQYF. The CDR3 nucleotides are TGTGCCAGCAGCATGTTATCGGGGGGCCTTGACGATACGCAGTATTTT.

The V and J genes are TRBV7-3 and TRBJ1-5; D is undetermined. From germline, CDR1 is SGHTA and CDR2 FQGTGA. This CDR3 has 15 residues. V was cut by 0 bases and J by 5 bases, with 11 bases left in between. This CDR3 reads CASSLTSQSHQPQHF. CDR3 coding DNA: TGTGCCAGCAGCTTAACGTCCCAGTCCCATCAGCCCCAGCATTTT.

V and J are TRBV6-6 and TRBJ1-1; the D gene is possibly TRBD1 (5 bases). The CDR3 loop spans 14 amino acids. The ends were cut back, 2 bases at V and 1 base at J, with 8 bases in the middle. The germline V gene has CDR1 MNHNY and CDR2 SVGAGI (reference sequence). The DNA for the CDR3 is TGTGCCAGCAGTTACCTAACAGGGAACACTGAAGCTTTCTTT. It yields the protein CASSYLTGNTEAFF.

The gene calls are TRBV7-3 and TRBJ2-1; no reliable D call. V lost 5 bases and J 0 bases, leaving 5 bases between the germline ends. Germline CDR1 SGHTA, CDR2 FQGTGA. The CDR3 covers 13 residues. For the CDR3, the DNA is TGTGCCAGCAGCCCCGGCTCCTACAATGAGCAGTTCTTC. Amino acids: CASSPGSYNEQFF.

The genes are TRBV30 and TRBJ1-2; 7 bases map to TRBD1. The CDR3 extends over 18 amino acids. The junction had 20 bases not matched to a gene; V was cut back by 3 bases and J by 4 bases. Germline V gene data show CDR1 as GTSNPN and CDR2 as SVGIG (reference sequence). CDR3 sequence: CAWSPQGGTVHFRYGYTF. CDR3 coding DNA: TGTGCCTGGAGCCCCCAAGGGGGGACAGTCCACTTTCGCTATGGCTACACCTTC.

CDR3 amino acids: CAISEPREGNEQFF. As DNA, the CDR3 is TGTGCCATCAGTGAGCCCCGGGAGGGAAATGAGCAGTTCTTC. The genes are TRBV10-3 and TRBJ2-1; 8 nucleotides align to TRBD2. The V and J ends lost 2 bases and 7 bases, in that order; junction bases with no gene match: 4. Germline CDR1 is ENHRY and CDR2 is SYGVKD. The CDR3 contains 14 residues.

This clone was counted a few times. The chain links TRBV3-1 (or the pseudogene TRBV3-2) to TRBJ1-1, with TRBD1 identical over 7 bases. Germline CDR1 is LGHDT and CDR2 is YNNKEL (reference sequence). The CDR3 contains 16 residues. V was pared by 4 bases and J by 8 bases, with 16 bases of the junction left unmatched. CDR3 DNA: TGTGCCAGCAGCCCCGAGCAGGGCAGGGGGAGAGTCGAAGCTTTCTTT. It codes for CASSPEQGRGRVEAFF.

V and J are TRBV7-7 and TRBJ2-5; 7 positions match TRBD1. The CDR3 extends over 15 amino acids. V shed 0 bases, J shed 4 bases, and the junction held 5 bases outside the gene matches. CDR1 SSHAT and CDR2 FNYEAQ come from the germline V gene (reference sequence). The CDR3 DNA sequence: TGTGCCAGCAGCTTAGCGCCTAGGGGGCCAGAGACCCAGTACTTC. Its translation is CASSLAPRGPETQYF.

CDR3: CASIGVTRNTIYF. The CDR3 region has the DNA TGTGCCAGCATCGGGGTAACCAGAAACACCATATATTTT. This rearrangement joins TRBV12-3 or TRBV12-4 to TRBJ1-3; D is undetermined. The CDR3 is 13 residues long. Between the trimmed V and J ends, which lost 7 bases and 5 bases, there was a span of 12 bases.